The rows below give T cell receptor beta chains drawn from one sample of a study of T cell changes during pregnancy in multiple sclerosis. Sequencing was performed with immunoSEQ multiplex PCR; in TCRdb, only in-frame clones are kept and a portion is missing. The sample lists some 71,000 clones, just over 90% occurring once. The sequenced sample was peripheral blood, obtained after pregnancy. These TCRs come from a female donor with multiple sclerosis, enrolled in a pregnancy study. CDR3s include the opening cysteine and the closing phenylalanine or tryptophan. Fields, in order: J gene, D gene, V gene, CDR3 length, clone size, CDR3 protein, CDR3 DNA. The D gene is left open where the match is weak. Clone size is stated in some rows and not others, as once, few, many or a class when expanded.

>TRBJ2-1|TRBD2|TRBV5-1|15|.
CASSLSTSGYNEQFF
TGCGCCAGCAGCTTGTCAACTAGCGGGTACAATGAGCAGTTCTTC
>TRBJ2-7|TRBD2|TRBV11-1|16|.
CASSFDLAGGPAEQYF
TGTGCCAGCAGCTTCGATTTAGCGGGAGGGCCCGCCGAGCAGTACTTC
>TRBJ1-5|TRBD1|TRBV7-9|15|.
CASSLAGTVNQPQHF
TGTGCCAGCAGCTTAGCTGGGACAGTTAACCAGCCCCAGCATTTT
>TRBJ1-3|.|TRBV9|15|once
CASSIRGNSGNTIYF
TGTGCCAGCAGTATCAGGGGCAACTCTGGAAACACCATATATTTT
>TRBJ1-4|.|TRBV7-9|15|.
CASSLLSLNGEKLFF
TGTGCCAGCAGCCTCCTTTCTCTAAACGGTGAAAAACTGTTTTTT
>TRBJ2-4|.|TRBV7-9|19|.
CASSFVTGNNVAAKNIQYF
TGTGCCAGCAGCTTCGTGACAGGAAATAATGTCGCAGCCAAAAACATTCAGTACTTC
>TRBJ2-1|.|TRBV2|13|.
CASKTSMLGEQFF
TGTGCCAGCAAGACTAGTATGTTGGGTGAGCAGTTCTTC
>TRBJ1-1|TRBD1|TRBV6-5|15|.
CASSYSEGAWTEAFF
TGTGCCAGCAGTTACTCAGAGGGGGCATGGACTGAAGCTTTCTTT
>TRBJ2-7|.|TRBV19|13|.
CASSPTQGYEQYF
TGTGCCAGTAGTCCGACCCAGGGGTACGAGCAGTACTTC
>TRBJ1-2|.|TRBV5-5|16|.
CASTPGGPGEHYGYTF
TGTGCCAGCACACCGGGGGGACCGGGGGAACACTATGGCTACACCTTC
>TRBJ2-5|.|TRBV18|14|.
CASSPPGSGTSQYF
TGTGCCAGCTCACCACCGGGATCCGGGACATCCCAATACTTC
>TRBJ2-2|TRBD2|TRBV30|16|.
CAWSEAGGPGAGELFF
TGTGCCTGGAGTGAAGCGGGAGGGCCTGGGGCCGGGGAGCTGTTTTTT
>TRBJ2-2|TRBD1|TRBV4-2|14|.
CASSQLTGAGELFF
TGTGCCAGCAGCCAACTGACAGGGGCCGGGGAGCTGTTTTTT
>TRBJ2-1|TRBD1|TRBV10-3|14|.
CAISEGDSSNEQFF
TGTGCCATCAGTGAGGGGGACAGTTCCAATGAGCAGTTCTTC
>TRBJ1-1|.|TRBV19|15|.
CASSLGPGTNTEAFF
TGTGCCAGTAGCCTAGGACCGGGAACGAACACTGAAGCTTTCTTT
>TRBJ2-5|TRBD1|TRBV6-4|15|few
CASSDGTGGAETQYF
TGTGCCAGCAGTGACGGGACAGGGGGCGCAGAGACCCAGTACTTC
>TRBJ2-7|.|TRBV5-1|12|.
CASSDQGYEQYF
TGCGCCAGCAGCGATCAGGGTTACGAGCAGTACTTC
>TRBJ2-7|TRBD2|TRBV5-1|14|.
CASSSSGRKYEQYF
TGCGCCAGCAGCTCTAGCGGGAGAAAGTACGAGCAGTACTTC
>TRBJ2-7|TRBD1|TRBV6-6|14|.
CASSYHRGDYEQYF
TGTGCCAGCAGTTACCACAGGGGGGACTACGAGCAGTACTTC
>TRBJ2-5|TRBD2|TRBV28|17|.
CASSLIPSGRYQETQYF
TGTGCCAGCAGTTTAATCCCTAGCGGGAGGTACCAAGAGACCCAGTACTTC
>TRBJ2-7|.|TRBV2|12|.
CASSEETNQQYF
TGTGCCAGCAGTGAGGAGACTAATCAGCAGTACTTC
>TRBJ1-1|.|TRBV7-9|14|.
CASSLEGAYTEAFF
TGTGCCAGCAGCTTAGAAGGGGCTTACACTGAAGCTTTCTTT